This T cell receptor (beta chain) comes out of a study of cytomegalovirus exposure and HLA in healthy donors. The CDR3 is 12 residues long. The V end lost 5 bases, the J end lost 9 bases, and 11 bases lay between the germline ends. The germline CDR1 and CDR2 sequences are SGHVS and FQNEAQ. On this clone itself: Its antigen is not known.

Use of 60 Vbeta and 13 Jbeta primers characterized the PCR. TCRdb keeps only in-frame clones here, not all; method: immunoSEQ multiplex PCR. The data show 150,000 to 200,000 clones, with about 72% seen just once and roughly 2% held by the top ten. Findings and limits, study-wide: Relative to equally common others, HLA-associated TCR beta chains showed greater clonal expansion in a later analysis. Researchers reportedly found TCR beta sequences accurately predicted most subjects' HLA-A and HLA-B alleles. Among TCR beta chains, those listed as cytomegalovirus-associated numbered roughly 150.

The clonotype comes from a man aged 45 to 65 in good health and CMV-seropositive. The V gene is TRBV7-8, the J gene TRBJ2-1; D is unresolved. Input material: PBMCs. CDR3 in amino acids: CASSRPTGEQFF. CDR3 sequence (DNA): TGTGCCAGCAGCCGGCCTACGGGTGAGCAGTTCTTC.